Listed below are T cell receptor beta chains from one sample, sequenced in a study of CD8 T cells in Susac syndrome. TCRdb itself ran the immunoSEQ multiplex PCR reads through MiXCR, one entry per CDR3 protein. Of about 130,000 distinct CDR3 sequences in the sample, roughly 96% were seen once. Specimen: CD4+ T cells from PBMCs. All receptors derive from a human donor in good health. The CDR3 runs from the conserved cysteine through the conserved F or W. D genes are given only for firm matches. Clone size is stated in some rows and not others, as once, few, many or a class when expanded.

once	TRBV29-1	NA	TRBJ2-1	CSANRRSSYNEQFF	TGCAGCGCTAATAGGAGGAGCTCCTACAATGAGCAGTTCTTC
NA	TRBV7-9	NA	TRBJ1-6	CASSQGVLSYSPLHF	TGTGCCAGCAGCCAAGGGGTCTTAAGCTATTCACCCCTCCACTTT
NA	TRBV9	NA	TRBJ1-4	CASSGGAGGWEKLFF	TGTGCCAGCAGCGGCGGAGCCGGGGGGTGGGAAAAACTGTTTTTT
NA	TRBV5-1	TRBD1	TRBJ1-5	CASSWGTGRGQPQHF	TGCGCCAGCAGCTGGGGGACAGGGAGGGGTCAGCCCCAGCATTTT
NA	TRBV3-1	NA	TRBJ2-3	CASSPSTGTTDTQYF	TGTGCCAGCAGCCCCTCCACCGGGACCACAGATACGCAGTATTTT
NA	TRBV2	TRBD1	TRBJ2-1	CASRGQGNEQFF	TGTGCCAGCAGGGGACAGGGTAACGAGCAGTTCTTC
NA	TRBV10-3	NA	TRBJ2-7	CAISALGPYEQYF	TGTGCCATCAGTGCGTTAGGACCCTACGAGCAGTACTTC
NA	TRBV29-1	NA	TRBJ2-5	CSVDQSNQETQYF	TGCAGCGTTGACCAGAGCAATCAAGAGACCCAGTACTTC
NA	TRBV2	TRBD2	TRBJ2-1	CASKGRTSGRDEQFF	TGTGCCAGCAAAGGCCGGACTAGCGGGAGAGATGAGCAGTTCTTC
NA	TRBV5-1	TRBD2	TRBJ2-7	CASSLGDLAGGHEQYF	TGCGCCAGCAGCTTGGGCGATCTAGCGGGAGGCCACGAGCAGTACTTC
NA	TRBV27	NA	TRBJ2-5	CASRAGGRETQYF	TGTGCCAGCAGAGCCGGGGGCCGAGAGACCCAGTACTTC
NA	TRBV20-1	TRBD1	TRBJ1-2	CSARGTAGINGYTF	TGCAGTGCTCGGGGGACAGCCGGGATAAATGGCTACACCTTC
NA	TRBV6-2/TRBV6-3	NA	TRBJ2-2	CASSYGDTGELFF	TGTGCCAGCAGTTACGGAGACACCGGGGAGCTGTTTTTT
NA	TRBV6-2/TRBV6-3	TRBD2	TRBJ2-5	CASSFPTRGRSEETQYF	TGTGCCAGCAGTTTTCCTACTCGCGGGAGGTCGGAAGAGACCCAGTACTTC
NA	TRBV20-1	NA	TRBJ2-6	CSATQSGANVLTF	TGCAGTGCTACCCAATCTGGGGCCAACGTCCTGACTTTC
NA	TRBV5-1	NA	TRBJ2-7	CASSTHRDGTYEQYF	TGCGCCAGCAGCACCCACCGGGACGGAACCTACGAGCAGTACTTC
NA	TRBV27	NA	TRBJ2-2	CASSFLSTGGELFF	TGTGCCAGCAGTTTTTTATCAACCGGCGGGGAGCTGTTTTTT
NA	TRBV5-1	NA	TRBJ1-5	CASSSDANQPQHF	TGCGCCAGTAGCTCGGATGCCAATCAGCCCCAGCATTTT
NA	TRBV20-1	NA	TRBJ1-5	CSAKPGDTYQPQHF	TGCAGTGCTAAACCAGGGGATACCTATCAGCCCCAGCATTTT
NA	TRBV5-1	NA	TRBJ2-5	CASSFTGRQETQYF	TGCGCCAGCAGCTTCACAGGGCGTCAAGAGACCCAGTACTTC
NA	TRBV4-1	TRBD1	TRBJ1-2	CASSHDGQGYGYTF	TGCGCCAGCAGCCATGATGGACAGGGTTATGGCTACACCTTC
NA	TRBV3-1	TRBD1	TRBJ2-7	CASRRDSDSYEQYF	TGTGCCAGCCGCCGGGACAGCGACTCCTACGAGCAGTACTTC
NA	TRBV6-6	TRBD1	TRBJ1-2	CASRRLTGDYGYTF	TGTGCCAGCAGACGCTTGACAGGGGACTATGGCTACACCTTC
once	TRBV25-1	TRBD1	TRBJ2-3	CASSGWTGGGTDTQYF	TGTGCCAGCAGTGGTTGGACAGGGGGCGGCACAGATACGCAGTATTTT
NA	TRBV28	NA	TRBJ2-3	CASSRPDTQYF	TGTGCCAGCAGTCGGCCAGATACGCAGTATTTT
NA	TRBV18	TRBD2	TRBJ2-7	CASSPKLAGDEQYF	TGTGCCAGCTCACCAAAACTAGCGGGAGACGAGCAGTACTTC
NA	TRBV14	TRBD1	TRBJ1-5	CASSPGTGRPQHF	TGTGCCAGCAGCCCGGGGACAGGGAGGCCCCAGCATTTT
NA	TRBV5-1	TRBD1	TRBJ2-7	CASSWGLGQGTYEQYF	TGCGCCAGCAGCTGGGGACTGGGACAGGGAACCTACGAGCAGTACTTC
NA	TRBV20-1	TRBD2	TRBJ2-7	CSASGGVYEQYF	TGCAGTGCTAGTGGGGGGGTCTACGAGCAGTACTTC
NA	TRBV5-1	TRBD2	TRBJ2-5	CASSALTSGRSGETQYF	TGCGCCAGCAGCGCTTTGACTAGCGGGAGGAGTGGAGAGACCCAGTACTTC
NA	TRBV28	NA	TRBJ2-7	CASSLLPGQGRRQYF	TGTGCCAGCAGTTTATTACCCGGGCAGGGAAGGCGGCAGTACTTC
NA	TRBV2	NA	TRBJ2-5	CASSEKGSTRTQYF	TGTGCCAGCAGTGAAAAAGGGAGCACCCGCACCCAGTACTTC
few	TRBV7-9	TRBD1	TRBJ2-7	CASSFRDRGYEQYF	TGTGCCAGCAGCTTTCGGGACAGGGGGTACGAGCAGTACTTC
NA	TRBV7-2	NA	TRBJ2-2	CASSSQGGMYAGELFF	TGTGCCAGCAGCTCCCAAGGGGGAATGTACGCCGGGGAGCTGTTTTTT
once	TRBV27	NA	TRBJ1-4	CASRGDEKLFF	TGTGCCAGCCGCGGGGATGAAAAACTGTTTTTT
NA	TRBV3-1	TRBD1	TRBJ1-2	CASSQAGQGHGYTF	TGTGCCAGCAGCCAAGCGGGACAGGGGCATGGCTACACCTTC
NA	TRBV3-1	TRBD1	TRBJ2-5	CASSLTDRGKTQYF	TGTGCCAGCAGCCTAACAGACAGGGGGAAGACCCAGTACTTC
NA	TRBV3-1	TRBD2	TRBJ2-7	CASRPSGRGWEQYF	TGTGCCAGCAGACCGAGCGGGAGGGGGTGGGAGCAGTACTTC
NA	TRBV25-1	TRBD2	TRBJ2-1	CASSIGTSGRLPYNEQFF	TGTGCCAGCAGCATAGGGACTAGCGGGAGGCTGCCCTACAATGAGCAGTTCTTC
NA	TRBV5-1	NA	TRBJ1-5	CASRRTGNSNQPQHF	TGCGCCAGCAGGAGGACGGGAAACAGCAATCAGCCCCAGCATTTT
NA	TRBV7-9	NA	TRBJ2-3	CASSAHLLASTDTQYF	TGTGCCAGCAGCGCCCACCTACTAGCAAGCACAGATACGCAGTATTTT
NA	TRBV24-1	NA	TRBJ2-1	CATSDLKRDHYNEQFF	TGTGCCACCAGTGATTTAAAACGGGATCACTACAATGAGCAGTTCTTC
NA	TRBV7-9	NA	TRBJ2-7	CASSSSQGSYEQYF	TGTGCCAGCAGCTCCTCCCAGGGGTCCTACGAGCAGTACTTC
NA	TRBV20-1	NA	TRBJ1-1	CSIVEGGSEAFF	TGCAGCATAGTAGAGGGAGGGAGTGAAGCTTTCTTT
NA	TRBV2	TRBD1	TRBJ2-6	CASSLQGEGANVLTF	TGTGCCAGCAGTCTACAGGGGGAGGGGGCCAACGTCCTGACTTTC
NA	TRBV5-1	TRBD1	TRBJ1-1	CASSFAGGSTEAFF	TGCGCCAGCAGCTTTGCAGGGGGCAGCACTGAAGCTTTCTTT
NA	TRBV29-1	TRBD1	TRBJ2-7	CSGGTGPDEQYF	TGCAGCGGGGGGACAGGGCCCGACGAGCAGTACTTC
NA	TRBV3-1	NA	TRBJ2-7	CASSQETRNYEQYF	TGTGCCAGCAGCCAAGAGACAAGGAACTACGAGCAGTACTTC
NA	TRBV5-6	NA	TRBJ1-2	CASSLAGFSINYGYTF	TGTGCCAGCAGCTTGGCAGGCTTTAGTATTAACTATGGCTACACCTTC
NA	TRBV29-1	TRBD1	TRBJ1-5	CSVLEDRVNQPQHF	TGCAGCGTCCTAGAGGACAGGGTCAATCAGCCCCAGCATTTT
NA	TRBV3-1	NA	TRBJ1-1	CASSPDATETEAFF	TGTGCCAGCAGCCCGGACGCAACTGAGACTGAAGCTTTCTTT
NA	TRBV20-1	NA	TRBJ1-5	CSARFGGASSNQPQHF	TGCAGTGCTAGATTCGGGGGGGCGAGCAGCAATCAGCCCCAGCATTTT
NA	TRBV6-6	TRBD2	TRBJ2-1	CASSLTSGSLEQFF	TGTGCCAGCAGCCTGACTAGCGGGAGTCTTGAGCAGTTCTTC
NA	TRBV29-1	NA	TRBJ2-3	CSVPKLGFADTQYF	TGCAGCGTACCTAAACTCGGGTTCGCAGATACGCAGTATTTT